Reported below is one T cell receptor beta chain. This specimen comes from a study of blood T cell repertoires in COVID-19. Study context: T cells, B-cell-depleted T cells, or PBMCs supplied cDNA or gDNA.

Profiling relied on immunoSEQ multiplex PCR, and the TCRdb table lists in-frame clones only, not all of them. The sample shows around 400,000 clones, more than 70% of them seen only once. During active infection, Seattle patients enrolled and were then monitored through disease. This CDR3 comprises 13 residues. CDR1 SEHNR and CDR2 FQNEAQ come from the germline V gene (reference sequence). Trimming removed 6 bases from V and 4 bases from J; junction bases left unmatched: 2. The receptor was derived from a woman aged 60 to 75 with COVID-19, enrolled during active disease. Sequenced input: peripheral blood. V usage is TRBV7-9 and J usage is TRBJ1-1; 10 bases are shared with TRBD1. The DNA of the CDR3 is TGTGCCAGCAGTGGGACAGGGGTCACTGAAGCTTTCTTT. It encodes CASSGTGVTEAFF.